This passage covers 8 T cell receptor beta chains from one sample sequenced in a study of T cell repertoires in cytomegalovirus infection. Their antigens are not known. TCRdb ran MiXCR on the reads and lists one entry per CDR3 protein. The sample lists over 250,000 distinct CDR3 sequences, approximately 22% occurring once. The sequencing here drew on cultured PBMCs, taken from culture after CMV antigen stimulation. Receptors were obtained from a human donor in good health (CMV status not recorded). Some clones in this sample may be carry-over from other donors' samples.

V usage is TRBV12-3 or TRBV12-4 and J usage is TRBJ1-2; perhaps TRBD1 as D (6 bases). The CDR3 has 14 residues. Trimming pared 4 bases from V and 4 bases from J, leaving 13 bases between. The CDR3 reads CASSYRVGSYGYTF. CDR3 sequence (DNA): TGTGCCAGCAGTTACAGGGTGGGGTCCTATGGCTACACCTTC.

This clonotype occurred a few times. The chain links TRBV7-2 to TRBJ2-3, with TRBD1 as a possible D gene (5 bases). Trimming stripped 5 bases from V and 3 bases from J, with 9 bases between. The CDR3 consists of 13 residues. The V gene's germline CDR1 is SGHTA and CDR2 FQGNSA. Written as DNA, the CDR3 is TGTGCCAGCAGCATGTACAGGACAGATACGCAGTATTTT. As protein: CASSMYRTDTQYF.

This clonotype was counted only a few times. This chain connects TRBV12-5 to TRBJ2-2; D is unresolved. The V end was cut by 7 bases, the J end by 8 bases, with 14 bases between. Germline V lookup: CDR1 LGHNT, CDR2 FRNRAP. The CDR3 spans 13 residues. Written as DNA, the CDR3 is TGTGCTAGTGCCGCTACCTGGACGGGGGAGCTGTTTTTT. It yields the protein CASAATWTGELFF.

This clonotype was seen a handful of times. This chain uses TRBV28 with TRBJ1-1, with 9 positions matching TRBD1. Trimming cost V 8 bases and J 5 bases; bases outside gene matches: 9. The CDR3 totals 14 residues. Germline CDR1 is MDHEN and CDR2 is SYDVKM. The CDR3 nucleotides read TGTGCCAGCGGTTCGGGACAGGGATGGACTGAAGCTTTCTTT. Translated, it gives CASGSGQGWTEAFF.

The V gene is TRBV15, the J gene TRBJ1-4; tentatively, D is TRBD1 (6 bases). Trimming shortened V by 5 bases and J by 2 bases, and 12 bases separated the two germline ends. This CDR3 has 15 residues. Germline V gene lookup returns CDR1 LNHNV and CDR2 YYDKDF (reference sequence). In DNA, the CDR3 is TGTGCCACCAGCGGAGGGGGTCTTACTAATGAAAAACTGTTTTTT. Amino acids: CATSGGGLTNEKLFF.

In DNA form, the CDR3 reads TGTGCCAGCAGCTCGCGTCTCGAGACTAGCAATGAGCAGTTCTTC. It specifies CASSSRLETSNEQFF. The chain joins TRBV11-2 to TRBJ2-1; D is possibly TRBD2 (6 bases). This CDR3 has 15 residues. The ends were cut back, 4 bases at V and 6 bases at J, with 16 bases in the middle. Per the germline V gene, CDR1 is SGHAT and CDR2 is FQNNGV.

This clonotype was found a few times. The CDR3 nucleotides read TGTGCCAGCAGTTACGTCAGGGTGGGGACTGAAGCTTTCTTT. As protein: CASSYVRVGTEAFF. This sequence joins TRBV6-5 and TRBJ1-1, with D tentatively TRBD1 (5 bases). CDR3 length equals 14 residues. Per the germline V gene, CDR1 is MNHEY and CDR2 is SVGAGI. V was shortened by 2 bases and J by 5 bases, with 12 bases between the two germline ends.

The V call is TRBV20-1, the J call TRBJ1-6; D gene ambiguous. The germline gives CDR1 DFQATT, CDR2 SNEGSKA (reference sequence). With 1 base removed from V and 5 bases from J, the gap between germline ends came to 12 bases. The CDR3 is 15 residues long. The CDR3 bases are TGCAGTGCTAGAGGAGGGAGGTCGGATAATTCACCCCTCCACTTT. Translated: CSARGGRSDNSPLHF.